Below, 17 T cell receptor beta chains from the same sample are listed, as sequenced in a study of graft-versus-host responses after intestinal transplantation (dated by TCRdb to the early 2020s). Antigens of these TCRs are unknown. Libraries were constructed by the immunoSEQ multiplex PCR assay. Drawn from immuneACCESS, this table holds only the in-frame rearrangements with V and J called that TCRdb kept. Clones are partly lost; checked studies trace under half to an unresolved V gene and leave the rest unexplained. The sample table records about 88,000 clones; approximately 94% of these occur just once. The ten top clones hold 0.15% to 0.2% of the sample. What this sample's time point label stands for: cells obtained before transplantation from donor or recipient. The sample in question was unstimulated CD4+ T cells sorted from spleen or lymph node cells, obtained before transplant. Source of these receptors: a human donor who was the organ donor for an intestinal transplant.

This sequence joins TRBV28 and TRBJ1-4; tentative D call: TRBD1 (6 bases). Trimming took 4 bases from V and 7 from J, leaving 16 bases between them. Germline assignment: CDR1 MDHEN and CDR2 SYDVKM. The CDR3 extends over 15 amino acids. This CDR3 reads CASSWSPGVGEKLFF. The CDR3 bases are TGTGCCAGCAGTTGGAGTCCAGGGGTGGGTGAAAAACTGTTTTTT.

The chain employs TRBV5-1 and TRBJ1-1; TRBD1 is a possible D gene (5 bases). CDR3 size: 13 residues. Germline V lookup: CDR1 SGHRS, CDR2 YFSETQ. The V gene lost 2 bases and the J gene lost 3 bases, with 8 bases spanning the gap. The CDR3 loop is CASSFSRDTEAFF. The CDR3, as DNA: TGCGCCAGCAGCTTCTCCAGGGACACTGAAGCTTTCTTT.

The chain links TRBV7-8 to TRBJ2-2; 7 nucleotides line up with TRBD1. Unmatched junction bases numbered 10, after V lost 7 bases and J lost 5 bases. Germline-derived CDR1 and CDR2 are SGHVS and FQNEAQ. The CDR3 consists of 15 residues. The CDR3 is CASNIQGSGTGELFF. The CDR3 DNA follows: TGTGCCAGCAACATACAGGGGTCCGGAACCGGGGAGCTGTTTTTT.

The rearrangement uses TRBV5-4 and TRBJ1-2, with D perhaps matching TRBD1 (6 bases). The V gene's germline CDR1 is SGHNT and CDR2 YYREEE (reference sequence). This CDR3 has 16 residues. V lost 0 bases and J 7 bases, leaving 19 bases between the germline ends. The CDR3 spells CASSLVLQGFPIGYTF. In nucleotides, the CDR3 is TGTGCCAGCAGCTTGGTTTTGCAGGGGTTTCCGATTGGCTACACCTTC.

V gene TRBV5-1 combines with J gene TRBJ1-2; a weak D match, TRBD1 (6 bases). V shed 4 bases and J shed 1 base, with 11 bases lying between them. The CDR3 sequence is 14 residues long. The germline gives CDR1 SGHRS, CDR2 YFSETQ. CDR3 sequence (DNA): TGCGCCAGCAGCAGGGACATTCATAACTATGGCTACACCTTC. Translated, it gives CASSRDIHNYGYTF.

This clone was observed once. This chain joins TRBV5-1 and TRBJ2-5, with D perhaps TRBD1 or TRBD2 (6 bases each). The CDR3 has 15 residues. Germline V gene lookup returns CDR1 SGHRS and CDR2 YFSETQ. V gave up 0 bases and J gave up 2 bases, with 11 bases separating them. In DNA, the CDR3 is TGCGCCAGCAGCTTGGGAGGGGGGTCACAAGAGACCCAGTACTTC. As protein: CASSLGGGSQETQYF.

DNA for the CDR3: TGTGCCAGCTCACCGGGCAGGGGAATGACGGTAAAACTGTTTTTT. Amino acid sequence: CASSPGRGMTVKLFF. The chain links TRBV18 to TRBJ1-4; the D gene is possibly TRBD1 (6 bases). The ends were cut back, 3 bases at V and 10 bases at J, with 18 bases in the middle. In germline, CDR1 is KGHSH, CDR2 LQKENI. CDR3 length: 15 residues.

The CDR3 coding sequence is TGTGCCAGCAGAGCTCAGGAGAGTTCACCCCTCCACTTT. This translates into CASRAQESSPLHF. This chain uses TRBV9 with TRBJ1-6, with D unclear. The CDR3 runs 13 residues. Trimming took 5 bases from V and 9 from J, leaving 12 bases between them. Looked up from germline, CDR1 is SGDLS and CDR2 is YYNGEE.

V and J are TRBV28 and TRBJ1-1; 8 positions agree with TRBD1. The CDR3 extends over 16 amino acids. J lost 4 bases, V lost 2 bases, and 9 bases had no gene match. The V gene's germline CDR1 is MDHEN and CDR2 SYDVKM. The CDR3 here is CASSLIFTGGRTEAFF. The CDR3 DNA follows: TGTGCCAGCAGTTTAATTTTTACAGGGGGGCGCACTGAAGCTTTCTTT.

The CDR3 loop is CASRDESYEQYF. CDR3 nucleotide sequence: TGTGCCAGCAGGGACGAATCCTACGAGCAGTACTTC. This chain joins TRBV2 and TRBJ2-7; D call uncertain. Germline V gives CDR1 SNHLY, CDR2 FYNNEI. The CDR3 length is 12 residues. The V gene lost 6 bases and the J gene lost 1 base, with 7 bases spanning the gap.

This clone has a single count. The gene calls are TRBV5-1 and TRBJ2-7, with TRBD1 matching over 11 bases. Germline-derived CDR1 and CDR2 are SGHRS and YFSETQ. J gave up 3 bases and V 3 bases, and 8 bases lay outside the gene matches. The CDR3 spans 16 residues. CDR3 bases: TGCGCCAGCAGCTGGGAAGGGACAGGGGGTTTCTACGAGCAGTACTTC. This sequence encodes CASSWEGTGGFYEQYF. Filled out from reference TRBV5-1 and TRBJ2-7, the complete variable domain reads KAGVTQTPRYLIKTRGQQVTLSCSPISGHRSVSWYQQTPGQGLQFLFEYFSETQRNKGNFPGRFSGRQFSNSRSEMNVSTLELGDSALYLCASSWEGTGGFYEQYFGPGTRLTVT.

The CDR3 DNA follows: TGTGCCAGCAGTCCCCAAACAGGGGAAAGGGAGCAGTTCTTC. It specifies CASSPQTGEREQFF. The chain links TRBV28 to TRBJ2-1; 7 positions agree with TRBD1. Germline CDR1 and CDR2: MDHEN and SYDVKM. This CDR3 is 14 amino acids long. J lost 10 bases, V lost 5 bases, and 11 bases had no gene match.

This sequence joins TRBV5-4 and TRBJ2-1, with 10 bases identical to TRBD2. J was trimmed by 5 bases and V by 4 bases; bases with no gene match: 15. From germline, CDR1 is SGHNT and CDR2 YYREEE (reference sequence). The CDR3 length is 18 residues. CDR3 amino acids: CASSQFSLSGGSHNEQFF. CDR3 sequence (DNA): TGTGCCAGCAGCCAATTTTCTCTTAGCGGGGGGTCCCACAATGAGCAGTTCTTC.

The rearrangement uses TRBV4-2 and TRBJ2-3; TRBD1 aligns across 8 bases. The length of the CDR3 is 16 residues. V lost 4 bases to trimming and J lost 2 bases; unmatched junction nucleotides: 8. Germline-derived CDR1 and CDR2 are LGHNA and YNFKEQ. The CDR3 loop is CASSLDRGSFTDTQYF. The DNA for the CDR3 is TGTGCCAGCAGCCTAGACAGGGGATCCTTCACAGATACGCAGTATTTT.

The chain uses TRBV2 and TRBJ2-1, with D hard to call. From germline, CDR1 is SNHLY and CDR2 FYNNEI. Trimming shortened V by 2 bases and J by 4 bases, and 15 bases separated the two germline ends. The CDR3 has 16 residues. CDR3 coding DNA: TGTGCCAGCAGTGAAATCTCCGGGTTTCAGTACAATGAGCAGTTCTTC. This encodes CASSEISGFQYNEQFF.

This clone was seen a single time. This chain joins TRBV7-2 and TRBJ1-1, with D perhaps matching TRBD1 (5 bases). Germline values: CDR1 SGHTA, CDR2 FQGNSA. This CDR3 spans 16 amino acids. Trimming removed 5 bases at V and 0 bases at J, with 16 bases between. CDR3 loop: CASSVAGGRMNTEAFF. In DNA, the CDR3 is TGTGCCAGCAGCGTCGCCGGGGGACGTATGAACACTGAAGCTTTCTTT.

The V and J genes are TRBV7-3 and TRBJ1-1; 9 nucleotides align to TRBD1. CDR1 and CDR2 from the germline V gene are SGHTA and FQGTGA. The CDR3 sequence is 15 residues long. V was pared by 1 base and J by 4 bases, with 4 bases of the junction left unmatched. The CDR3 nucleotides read TGTGCCAGCAGCTTAAGAGGACAGGGGATCACTGAAGCTTTCTTT. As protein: CASSLRGQGITEAFF.